The 10 T cell receptor beta chains below all came from one sample that was sequenced in a study of blood T cell repertoires in COVID-19 (dated by TCRdb to the early 2020s). Libraries came from the immunoSEQ multiplex PCR assay. The immuneACCESS repertoire file appears here via TCRdb, limited to in-frame rearrangements. These files lack a portion of the clones; in checked studies, under half of the deficit traces to unresolved V genes, and the cause of the others is not known. A total of about 70,000 clones appear in this sample, 80% of them only once. 15% to 20% of the sample goes to the ten largest clones. The sample was peripheral blood. Receptor source: a man in his 70s who had recovered from COVID-19.

This chain connects TRBV5-6 to TRBJ1-4; D may be TRBD1 (5 bases). V lost 5 bases, J lost 6 bases, and 14 bases lay in between. The CDR3 runs 14 residues. The germline gives CDR1 SGHDT, CDR2 YYEEEE. DNA of the CDR3: TGTGCCAGCAGGTACTTGGGAGGGGATGAAAAACTGTTTTTT. This translates into CASRYLGGDEKLFF.

The chain combines TRBV12-3 or TRBV12-4 with TRBJ1-3; no definite D call. V gave up 2 bases and J gave up 8 bases, with 7 bases separating them. CDR3 length equals 12 residues. Written as DNA, the CDR3 is TGTGCCAGCAGTTTATTCCCATACACCATATATTTT. This gives the protein CASSLFPYTIYF.

This clone appeared a few times. J is TRBJ2-1 and V is TRBV14, with D perhaps TRBD1 (6 bases). This CDR3 has 15 amino acids. Germline V lookup: CDR1 SGHDN, CDR2 FVKESK. The V end lost 1 base, the J end lost 7 bases, and 14 bases lay between the germline ends. The CDR3 sequence is CASSQALLQGNEQFF. The CDR3 DNA reads as TGTGCCAGCAGCCAAGCCTTATTACAGGGTAATGAGCAGTTCTTC.

This clone has a handful of counts. The rearrangement uses TRBV4-1 and TRBJ1-5, with 7 bases identical to TRBD1. V shed 0 bases, J shed 7 bases, and the junction held 3 bases outside the gene matches. This CDR3 is 14 amino acids long. In germline, CDR1 is MGHRA, CDR2 YSYEKL. Here the CDR3 DNA reads TGCGCCAGCAGCCAAGAGACAGGGAACCAGCCCCAGCATTTT. As protein: CASSQETGNQPQHF.

V and J are TRBV6-5 and TRBJ2-2; 7 bases align to TRBD1. The junction had 5 bases not matched to a gene; V was cut back by 4 bases and J by 0 bases. CDR1 and CDR2 (germline): MNHEY, SVGAGI. This CDR3 spans 16 amino acids. The CDR3 spells CASSFSGTANTGELFF. CDR3 nucleotide sequence: TGTGCCAGCAGTTTTTCCGGGACAGCGAACACCGGGGAGCTGTTTTTT.

This clone was detected once. The chain is built from TRBV7-2 and TRBJ1-4; unclear D gene. CDR1 SGHTA and CDR2 FQGNSA come from the germline V gene. CDR3 length: 13 amino acids. V was pared by 5 bases and J by 5 bases, with 9 bases between. This CDR3 reads CASSAVVNEKLFF. The CDR3 coding sequence is TGTGCCAGCAGCGCGGTAGTGAATGAAAAACTGTTTTTT.

This clone was recorded a few times. The chain carries TRBV5-8 and TRBJ1-6; D unresolved. Trimming shortened V by 0 bases and J by 10 bases, and 17 bases separated the two germline ends. This CDR3 is 16 amino acids long. Germline CDR1 is SGHTS and CDR2 is YDEGEE. CDR3: CASSLVASIVRSPLHF. The CDR3 region has the DNA TGTGCCAGCAGCTTGGTGGCTTCCATTGTGAGGTCACCCCTCCACTTT.

The V gene is TRBV7-2, the J gene TRBJ2-3; the match to TRBD1 covers 8 bases. This CDR3 has 14 residues. Unmatched junction bases numbered 3, after V lost 5 bases and J lost 2 bases. Germline loops: CDR1 SGHTA, CDR2 FQGNSA. CDR3 bases: TGTGCCAGCAGCCTCCAGGGGGCCACAGATACGCAGTATTTT. Translated: CASSLQGATDTQYF.

This clone was detected a few times. This chain connects TRBV7-9 to TRBJ2-5, with 8 bases that match TRBD2. Germline assignment: CDR1 SEHNR and CDR2 FQNEAQ (reference sequence). V lost 3 bases, J lost 4 bases, and 7 bases stayed unmatched. The CDR3 totals 15 residues. The CDR3 reads CASSLSGGAGETQYF. The CDR3, as DNA: TGTGCCAGCAGCTTGTCCGGGGGGGCCGGAGAGACCCAGTACTTC.

V gene TRBV29-1 combines with J gene TRBJ1-2; D might be TRBD1 (5 bases). Germline lookup yields CDR1 SQVTM and CDR2 ANQGSEA. CDR3 length: 14 amino acids. V dropped 1 base and J dropped 1 base, with 10 bases sitting between them. CDR3 amino acids: CSVEGRAINYGYTF. In nucleotides, the CDR3 is TGCAGCGTTGAAGGCAGGGCCATTAACTATGGCTACACCTTC.